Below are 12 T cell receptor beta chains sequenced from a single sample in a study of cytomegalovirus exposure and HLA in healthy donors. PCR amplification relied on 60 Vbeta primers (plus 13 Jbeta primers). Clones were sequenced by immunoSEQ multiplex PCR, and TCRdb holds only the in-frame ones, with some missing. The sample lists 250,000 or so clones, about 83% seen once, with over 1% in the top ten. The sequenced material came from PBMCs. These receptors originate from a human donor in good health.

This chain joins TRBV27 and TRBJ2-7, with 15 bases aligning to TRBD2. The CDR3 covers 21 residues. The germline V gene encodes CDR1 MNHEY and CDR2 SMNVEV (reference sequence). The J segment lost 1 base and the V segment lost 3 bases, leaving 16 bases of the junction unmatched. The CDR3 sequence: CASSLPTRTSGRASISYEQYF. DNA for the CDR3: TGTGCCAGCAGTTTGCCAACCAGGACTAGCGGGAGGGCCTCTATTTCCTACGAGCAGTACTTC.

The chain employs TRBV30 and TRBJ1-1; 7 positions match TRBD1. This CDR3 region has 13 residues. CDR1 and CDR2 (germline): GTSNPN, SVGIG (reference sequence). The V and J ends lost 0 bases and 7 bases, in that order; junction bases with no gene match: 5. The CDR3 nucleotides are TGTGCCTGGAGTGTGCAGGGGGTCAATGAAGCTTTCTTT. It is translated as CAWSVQGVNEAFF.

CDR3 sequence reads: CASSLEGPGIQYF. The CDR3 coding sequence is TGTGCCAGCAGCTTAGAGGGGCCAGGCATTCAGTACTTC. The chain couples TRBV11-2 to TRBJ2-4, with D perhaps TRBD1 (5 bases). Germline CDR1 SGHAT, CDR2 FQNNGV. This CDR3 has 13 amino acids. The V gene lost 0 bases and the J gene lost 9 bases, with 9 bases spanning the gap.

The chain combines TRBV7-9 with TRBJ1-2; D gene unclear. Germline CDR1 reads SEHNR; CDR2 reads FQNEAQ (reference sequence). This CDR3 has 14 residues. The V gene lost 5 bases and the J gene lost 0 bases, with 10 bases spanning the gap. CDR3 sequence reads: CASSQDPANYGYTF. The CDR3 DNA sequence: TGTGCCAGCAGCCAAGATCCGGCTAACTATGGCTACACCTTC.

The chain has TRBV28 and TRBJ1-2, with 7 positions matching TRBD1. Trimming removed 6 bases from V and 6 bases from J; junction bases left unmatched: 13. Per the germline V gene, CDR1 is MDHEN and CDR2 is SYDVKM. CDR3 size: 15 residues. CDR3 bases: TGTGCCAGCAGACCGACCACAGGGGCCCTAAATGGCTACACCTTC. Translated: CASRPTTGALNGYTF.

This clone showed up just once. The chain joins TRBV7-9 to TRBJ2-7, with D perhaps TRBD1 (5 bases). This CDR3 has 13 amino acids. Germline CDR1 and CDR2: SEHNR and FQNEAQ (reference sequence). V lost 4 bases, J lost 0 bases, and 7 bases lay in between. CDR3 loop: CASSSGSSYEQYF. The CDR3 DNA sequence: TGTGCCAGCAGCTCAGGGTCCTCCTACGAGCAGTACTTC.

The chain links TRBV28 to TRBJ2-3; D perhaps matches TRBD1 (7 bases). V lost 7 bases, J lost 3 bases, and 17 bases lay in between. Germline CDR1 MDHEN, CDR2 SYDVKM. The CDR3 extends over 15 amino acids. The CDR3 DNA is TGTGCCAGCACCGTCCGGGCAGGGGGGACAGATACGCAGTATTTT. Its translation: CASTVRAGGTDTQYF.

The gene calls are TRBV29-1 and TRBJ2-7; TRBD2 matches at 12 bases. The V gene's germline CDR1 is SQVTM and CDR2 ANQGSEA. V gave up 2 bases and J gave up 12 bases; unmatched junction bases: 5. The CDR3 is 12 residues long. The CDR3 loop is CSVETSGRWRYF. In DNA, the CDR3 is TGCAGCGTTGAAACTAGCGGGAGGTGGCGGTACTTC.

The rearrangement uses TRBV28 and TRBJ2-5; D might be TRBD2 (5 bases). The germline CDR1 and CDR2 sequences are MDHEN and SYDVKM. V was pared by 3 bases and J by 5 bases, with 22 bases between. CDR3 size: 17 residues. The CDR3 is CASSFFLATTQRETQYF. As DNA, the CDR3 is TGTGCCAGCAGTTTTTTCCTAGCCACAACTCAACGGGAGACCCAGTACTTC. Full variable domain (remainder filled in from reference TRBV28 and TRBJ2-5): DVKVTQSSRYLVKRTGEKVFLECVQDMDHENMFWYRQDPGLGLRLIYFSYDVKMKEKGDIPEGYSVSREKKERFSLILESASTNQTSMYLCASSFFLATTQRETQYFGPGTRLLVL.

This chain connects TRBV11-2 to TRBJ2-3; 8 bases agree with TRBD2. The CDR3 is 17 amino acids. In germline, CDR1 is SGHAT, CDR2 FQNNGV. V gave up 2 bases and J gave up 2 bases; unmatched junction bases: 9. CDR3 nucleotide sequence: TGTGCCAGCAGCTTACCCTGGACTAGCATAAACACAGATACGCAGTATTTT. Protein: CASSLPWTSINTDTQYF. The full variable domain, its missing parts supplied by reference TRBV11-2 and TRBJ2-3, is EAGVAQSPRYKIIEKRQSVAFWCNPISGHATLYWYQQILGQGPKLLIQFQNNGVVDDSQLPKDRFSAERLKGVDSTLKIQPAKLEDSAVYLCASSLPWTSINTDTQYFGPGTRLTVL.

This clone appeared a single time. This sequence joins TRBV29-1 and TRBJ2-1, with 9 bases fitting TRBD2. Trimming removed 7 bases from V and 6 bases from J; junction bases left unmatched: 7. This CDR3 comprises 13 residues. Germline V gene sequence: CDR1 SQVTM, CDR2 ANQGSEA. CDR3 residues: CSALRGRANEQFF. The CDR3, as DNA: TGCAGCGCCCTCCGCGGGAGGGCCAATGAGCAGTTCTTC.

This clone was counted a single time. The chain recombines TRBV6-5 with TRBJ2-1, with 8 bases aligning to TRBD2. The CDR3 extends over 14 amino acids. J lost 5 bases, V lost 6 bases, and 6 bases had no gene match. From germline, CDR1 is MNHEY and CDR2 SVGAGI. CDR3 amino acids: CASRNSGKNNEQFF. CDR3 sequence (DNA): TGTGCCAGCAGAAATAGCGGGAAAAACAATGAGCAGTTCTTC.